The subject of this entry is one T cell receptor (beta chain). Antigen specificity is unknown. Germline V gene data show CDR1 as KGHDR and CDR2 as SFDVKD. Unmatched junction bases numbered 15, after V lost 3 bases and J lost 8 bases. The CDR3 runs to 17 residues. Specified treatment: 19 received Ad26.COV2.S at low or high dose, single or two shots; several received placebo; per-sample allocation not given. Sampling occurred on day 63 after the first vaccine or placebo injection. The source of the sample is a study of Ad26.COV2.S vaccination and SARS-CoV-2 variants. Study summary: Of the COV1001 trial arms, the Ad26.COV2.S arm included the donor. General study results and limits: Measurement of non-spike TCR breadth gave similar results in vaccine and placebo recipients. TCR breadth and depth analyses may have underestimated total T cell responses.

Repertoires were generated with immunoSEQ multiplex PCR, while TCRdb's copy carries only in-frame clones and drops some. The data contain some 460,000 clones, 80% to 90% of them singletons. Sequences were derived from peripheral blood, sampled in a trial of Ad26.COV2.S vaccine versus placebo. The sequence came from a person aged 18-65 years who received the Ad26.COV2.S COVID-19 vaccine or a placebo. V is TRBV24-1 and J is TRBJ2-3; 8 bases fit TRBD2. In DNA, the CDR3 is TGTGCCACCAGTGATCCCACCTACCTAGCGGGCGGGGGTACGCAGTATTTT. This translates into CATSDPTYLAGGGTQYF.